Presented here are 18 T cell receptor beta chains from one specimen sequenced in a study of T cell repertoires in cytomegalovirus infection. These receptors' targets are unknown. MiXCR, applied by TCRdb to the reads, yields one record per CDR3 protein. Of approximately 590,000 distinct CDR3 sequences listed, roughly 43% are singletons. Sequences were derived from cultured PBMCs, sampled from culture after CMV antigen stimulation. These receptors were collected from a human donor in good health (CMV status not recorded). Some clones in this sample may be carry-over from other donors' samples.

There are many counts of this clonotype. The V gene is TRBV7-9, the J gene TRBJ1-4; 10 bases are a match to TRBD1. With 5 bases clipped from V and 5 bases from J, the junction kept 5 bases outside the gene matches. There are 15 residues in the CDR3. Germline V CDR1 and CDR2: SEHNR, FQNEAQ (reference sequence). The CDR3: CASSPRDRGNEKLFF. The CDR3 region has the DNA TGTGCCAGCAGCCCCCGGGACAGGGGAAATGAAAAACTGTTTTTT.

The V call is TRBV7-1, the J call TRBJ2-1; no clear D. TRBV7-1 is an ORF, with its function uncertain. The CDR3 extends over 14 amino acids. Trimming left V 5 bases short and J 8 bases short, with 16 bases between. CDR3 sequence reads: CASSPDLTLYEQFF. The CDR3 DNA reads TGTGCCAGCAGCCCTGACCTGACCTTGTATGAGCAGTTCTTC.

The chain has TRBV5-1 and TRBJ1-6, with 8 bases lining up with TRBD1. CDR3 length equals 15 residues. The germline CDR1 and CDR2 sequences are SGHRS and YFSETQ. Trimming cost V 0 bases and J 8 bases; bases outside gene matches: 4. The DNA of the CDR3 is TGCGCCAGCAGCTTGGTAGGACAGGGAGATTCACCCCTCCACTTT. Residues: CASSLVGQGDSPLHF.

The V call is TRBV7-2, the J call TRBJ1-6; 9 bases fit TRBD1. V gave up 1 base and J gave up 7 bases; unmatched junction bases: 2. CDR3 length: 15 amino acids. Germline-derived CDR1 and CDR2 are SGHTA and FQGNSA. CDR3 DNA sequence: TGTGCCAGCAGCTTAGGGGACAGGGACAATTCACCCCTCCACTTT. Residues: CASSLGDRDNSPLHF.

CDR3 loop: CASSYPVRDFTYEQYF. The DNA for the CDR3 is TGTGCCAGCAGCTACCCGGTCCGGGACTTTACCTACGAGCAGTACTTC. The genes are TRBV7-4 and TRBJ2-7; maybe TRBD2 (6 bases). CDR3 size: 16 residues. Germline CDR1 is SGHVT and CDR2 is SQSDAQ. Trimming took off 4 bases at V and 2 bases at J, with 18 bases between the two ends.

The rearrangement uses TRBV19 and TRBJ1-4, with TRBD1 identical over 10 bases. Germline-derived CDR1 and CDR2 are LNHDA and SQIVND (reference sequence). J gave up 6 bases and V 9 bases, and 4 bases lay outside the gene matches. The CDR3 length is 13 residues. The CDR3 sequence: CASRDRGDEKLFF. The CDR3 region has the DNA TGTGCCAGCCGGGACAGGGGTGATGAAAAACTGTTTTTT.

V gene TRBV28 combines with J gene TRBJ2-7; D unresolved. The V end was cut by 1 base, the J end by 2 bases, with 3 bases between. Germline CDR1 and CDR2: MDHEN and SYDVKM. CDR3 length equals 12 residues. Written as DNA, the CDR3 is TGTGCCAGCAGTTTATACACCTACGAGCAGTACTTC. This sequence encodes CASSLYTYEQYF.

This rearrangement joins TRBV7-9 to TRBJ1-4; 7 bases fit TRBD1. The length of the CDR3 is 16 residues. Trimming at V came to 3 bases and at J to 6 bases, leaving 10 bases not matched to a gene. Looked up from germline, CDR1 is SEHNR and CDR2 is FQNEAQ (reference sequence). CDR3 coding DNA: TGTGCCAGCAGCTTGATGGATAAGGGACAGTATGAAAAACTGTTTTTT. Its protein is CASSLMDKGQYEKLFF.

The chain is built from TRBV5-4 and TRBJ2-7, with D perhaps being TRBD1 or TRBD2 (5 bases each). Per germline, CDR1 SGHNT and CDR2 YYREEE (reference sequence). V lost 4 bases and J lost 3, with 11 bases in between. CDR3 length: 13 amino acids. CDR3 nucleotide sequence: TGTGCCAGCAGCACGGGACGGAACTACGAGCAGTACTTC. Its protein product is CASSTGRNYEQYF.

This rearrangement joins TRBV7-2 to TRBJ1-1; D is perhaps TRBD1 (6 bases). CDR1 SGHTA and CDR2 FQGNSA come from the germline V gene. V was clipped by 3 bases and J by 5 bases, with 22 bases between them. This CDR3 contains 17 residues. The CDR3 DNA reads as TGTGCCAGCAGCTTTGCCCCCAGTTACAGGGATGGGACTGAAGCTTTCTTT. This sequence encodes CASSFAPSYRDGTEAFF.

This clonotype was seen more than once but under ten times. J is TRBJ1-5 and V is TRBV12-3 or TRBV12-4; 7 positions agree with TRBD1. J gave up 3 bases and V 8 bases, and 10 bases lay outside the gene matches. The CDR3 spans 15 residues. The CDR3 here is CASAPTGATNQPQHF. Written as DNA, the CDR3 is TGTGCCAGCGCTCCCACAGGGGCGACCAATCAGCCCCAGCATTTT.

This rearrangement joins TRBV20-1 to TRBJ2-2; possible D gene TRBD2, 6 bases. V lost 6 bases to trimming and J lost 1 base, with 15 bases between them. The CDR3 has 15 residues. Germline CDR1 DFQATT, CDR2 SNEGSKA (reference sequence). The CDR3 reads CSARPFGRNTGELFF. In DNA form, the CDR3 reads TGCAGTGCCCGCCCCTTCGGGAGGAACACCGGGGAGCTGTTTTTT.

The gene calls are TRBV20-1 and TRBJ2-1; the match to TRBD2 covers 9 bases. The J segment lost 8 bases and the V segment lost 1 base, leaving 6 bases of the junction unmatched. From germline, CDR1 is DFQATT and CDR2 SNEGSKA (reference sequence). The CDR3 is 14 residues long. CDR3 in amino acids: CSARGGTSRHEQFF. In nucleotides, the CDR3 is TGCAGTGCTAGAGGCGGGACTAGCAGGCATGAGCAGTTCTTC.

In DNA, the CDR3 is TGTGCCAGCAGTCCTAGCGGGCGGACCCCCTACGAGCAGTACTTC. Translating it yields CASSPSGRTPYEQYF. The rearrangement joins TRBV12-3 or TRBV12-4 to TRBJ2-7; 8 bases line up with TRBD2. The ends lost 5 bases at V and 2 bases at J; junction bases unmatched: 8. This CDR3 contains 15 residues.

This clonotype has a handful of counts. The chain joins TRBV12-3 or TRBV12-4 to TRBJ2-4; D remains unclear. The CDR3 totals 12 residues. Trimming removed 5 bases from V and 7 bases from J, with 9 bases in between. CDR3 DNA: TGTGCCAGCAGTCCAACAGCTAACATTCAGTACTTC. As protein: CASSPTANIQYF.

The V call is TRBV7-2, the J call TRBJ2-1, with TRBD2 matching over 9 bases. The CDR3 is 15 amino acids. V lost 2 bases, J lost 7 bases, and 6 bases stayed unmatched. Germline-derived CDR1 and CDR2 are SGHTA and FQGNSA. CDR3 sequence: CASSLWLAGRNEQFF. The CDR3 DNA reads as TGTGCCAGCAGCTTATGGCTAGCGGGGAGGAATGAGCAGTTCTTC.

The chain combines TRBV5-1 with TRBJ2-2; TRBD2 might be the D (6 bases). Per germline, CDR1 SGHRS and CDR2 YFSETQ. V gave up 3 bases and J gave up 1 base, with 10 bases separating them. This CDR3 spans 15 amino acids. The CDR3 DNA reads TGCGCCAGCAGCTCCGGGGGAGTGAACACCGGGGAGCTGTTTTTT. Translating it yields CASSSGGVNTGELFF.

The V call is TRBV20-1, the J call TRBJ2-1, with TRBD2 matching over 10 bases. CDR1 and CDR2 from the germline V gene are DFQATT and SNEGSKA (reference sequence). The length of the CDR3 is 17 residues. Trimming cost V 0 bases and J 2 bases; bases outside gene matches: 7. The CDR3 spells CSARDSAAGGPYNEQFF. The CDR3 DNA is TGCAGTGCTAGAGATTCAGCAGCGGGAGGGCCCTACAATGAGCAGTTCTTC.